This T cell receptor (beta chain) was found in a study of T cells in Graves' hyperthyroidism and ophthalmopathy. With 3 bases removed from V and 0 bases from J, the gap between germline ends came to 15 bases. This CDR3 is built from 16 residues. Germline CDR1 and CDR2: SQVTM and ANQGSEA. Amplification of TCR beta CDR3 regions was performed using RNA transcripts as template. TCR CDR3 underwent first-round RT-PCR with the HTBI primer set. TCRdb called the multiplex PCR reads again in MiXCR, with one record for every CDR3 protein. The table records over 500,000 distinct CDR3 sequences, about 15% of them present only once. The sample holds a few counts of this clonotype.

The source material was blood. This chain joins TRBV29-1 and TRBJ2-1; D is ambiguous. The source is a woman aged 30 to 39 with Graves' ophthalmopathy. The CDR3 DNA reads as TGCAGCGTTGACGACTTACGAATAAGCTCCTACAATGAGCAGTTCTTC. This sequence encodes CSVDDLRISSYNEQFF.